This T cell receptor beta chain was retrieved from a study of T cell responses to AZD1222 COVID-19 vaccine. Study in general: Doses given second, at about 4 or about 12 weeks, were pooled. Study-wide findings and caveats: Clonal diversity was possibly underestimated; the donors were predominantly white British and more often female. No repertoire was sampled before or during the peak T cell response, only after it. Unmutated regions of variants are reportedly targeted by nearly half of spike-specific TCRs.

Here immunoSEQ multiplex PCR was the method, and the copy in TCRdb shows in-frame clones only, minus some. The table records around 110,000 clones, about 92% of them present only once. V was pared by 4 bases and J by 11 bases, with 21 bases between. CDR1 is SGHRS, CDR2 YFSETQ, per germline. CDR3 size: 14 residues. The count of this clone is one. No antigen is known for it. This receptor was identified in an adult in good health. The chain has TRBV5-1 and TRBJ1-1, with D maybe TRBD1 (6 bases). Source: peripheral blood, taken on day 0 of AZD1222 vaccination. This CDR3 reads CASSPGGQGPGAFF. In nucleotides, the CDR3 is TGCGCCAGCAGCCCGGGCGGCCAGGGGCCGGGGGCTTTCTTT.